This note documents a single T cell receptor beta chain sequence. The data derive from a study of blood T cell repertoires in COVID-19. Study in general: From T cells, B-cell-depleted T cells, or PBMCs came the material, which was cDNA or gDNA.

Per the study methods: Amplification from reference gene primers served as the basis for estimated nucleated cell counts. The assay was immunoSEQ multiplex PCR, and TCRdb's table has in-frame clones only and misses some. The V and J calls and the clone size are those of that table, but D and trimming were determined from the DNA. The profile shows 95,000 to 120,000 clones, roughly 84% of them singletons. The CDR3 is made up of 13 amino acids. CDR1 and CDR2 from the germline V gene are GTSNPN and SVGIG (reference sequence). The V segment lost 3 bases and the J segment 6 bases; nucleotides outside the gene matches: 4.

This TCR came from a woman aged 40 to 50 with acute or convalescent COVID-19. V is TRBV30 and J is TRBJ1-2; 10 positions agree with TRBD1. Sequences were obtained from peripheral blood. CDR3 residues: CAWSGGTGDGYTF. The CDR3 DNA follows: TGTGCCTGGAGCGGTGGGACAGGGGATGGCTACACCTTC.